A single sample gave rise to the 21 T cell receptor beta chains below, sequenced in a study of shared clonotypes between healthy human individuals. Only in-frame clones appear in the TCRdb table, and some are missing; sequencing was by immunoSEQ multiplex PCR. Of some 1.5 million clones listed, around 95% are singletons. Sequencing was done on a sample of naive CD4+ T cells sorted from blood. Stated subset: CD45RA+ positively selected. The receptors derive from a man under 40 in good health.

The rearrangement links TRBV6-5 to TRBJ2-6; D is undetermined. CDR3 length: 13 residues. The germline V gene encodes CDR1 MNHEY and CDR2 SVGAGI. Trimming stripped 5 bases from V and 2 bases from J, with 4 bases between. The CDR3 DNA follows: TGTGCCAGCAGTGGTGCTGGGGCCAACGTCCTGACTTTC. Protein: CASSGAGANVLTF.

This chain uses TRBV7-2 with TRBJ2-1, with TRBD2 matching over 8 bases. The germline CDR1 and CDR2 sequences are SGHTA and FQGNSA. The CDR3 covers 12 residues. J lost 6 bases, V lost 7 bases, and 2 bases had no gene match. In nucleotides, the CDR3 is TGTGCCAGCAAAACTAGCGGCAATGAGCAGTTCTTC. Translated: CASKTSGNEQFF.

Only one count was recorded for this clone. This CDR3 is also generated by other DNA sequences in the sample. The gene calls are TRBV9 and TRBJ2-6, with D hard to call. This CDR3 has 15 residues. Germline V lookup: CDR1 SGDLS, CDR2 YYNGEE. V gave up 0 bases and J gave up 1 base, with 5 bases separating them. The CDR3 protein is CASSVAISGANVLTF. The CDR3 DNA reads TGTGCCAGCAGCGTAGCGATATCTGGGGCCAACGTCCTGACTTTC.

This chain joins TRBV5-1 and TRBJ2-1, with TRBD2 as a possible D gene (6 bases). CDR3 length equals 18 residues. Germline CDR1 reads SGHRS; CDR2 reads YFSETQ. Trimming removed 1 base from V and 5 bases from J, with 22 bases in between. This chain's CDR3 is CASSLNPLSGSGDNEQFF. The CDR3 nucleotides read TGCGCCAGCAGCTTGAACCCCCTATCCGGGTCGGGGGACAATGAGCAGTTCTTC.

The rearrangement uses TRBV11-3 and TRBJ2-3; 14 nucleotides line up with TRBD2. Germline CDR1 and CDR2: SGHNT and YENEEA. This CDR3 contains 16 residues. V gave up 4 bases and J gave up 4 bases; unmatched junction bases: 4. DNA of the CDR3: TGTGCCAGCAGCTCGGGACTAGCGGGAGTCTCAGATACGCAGTATTTT. Translated, it gives CASSSGLAGVSDTQYF.

For this clone: The identical CDR3 is also encoded by other nucleotide sequences in the sample. The chain carries TRBV9 and TRBJ1-1; D gene ambiguous. The CDR3 runs to 14 residues. Germline assignment: CDR1 SGDLS and CDR2 YYNGEE. The V end was cut by 0 bases, the J end by 0 bases, with 6 bases between. The CDR3 here is CASSVAQMNTEAFF. CDR3 bases: TGTGCCAGCAGCGTAGCGCAGATGAACACTGAAGCTTTCTTT.

The chain uses TRBV5-4 and TRBJ2-5; 7 positions match TRBD2. CDR1 and CDR2 (germline): SGHNT, YYREEE (reference sequence). V trimming: 2 bases; J trimming: 2 bases; junction bases outside the gene matches: 3. This CDR3 has 14 amino acids. The CDR3 sequence: CASSLPSGQETQYF. Written as DNA, the CDR3 is TGTGCCAGCAGCTTACCTAGCGGACAAGAGACCCAGTACTTC. Combining the CDR3 with reference TRBV5-4 and TRBJ2-5 gives the whole variable domain ETGVTQSPTHLIKTRGQQVTLRCSSQSGHNTVSWYQQALGQGPQFIFQYYREEENGRGNFPPRFSGLQFPNYSSELNVNALELDDSALYLCASSLPSGQETQYFGPGTRLLVL.

J is TRBJ1-2 and V is TRBV28, with a possible D match to TRBD1 (6 bases). Germline CDR1 is MDHEN and CDR2 is SYDVKM. The V end was cut by 7 bases, the J end by 3 bases, with 12 bases between. The CDR3 is made up of 13 amino acids. The chain's CDR3 is CASNSGGHYGYTF. The CDR3 bases are TGTGCCAGCAACTCGGGGGGCCACTATGGCTACACCTTC.

This clone was recorded only once. The chain is built from TRBV27 and TRBJ1-1; D remains unclear. V was cut by 2 bases and J by 0 bases, with 7 bases left in between. Germline-derived CDR1 and CDR2 are MNHEY and SMNVEV (reference sequence). CDR3 length: 14 residues. The CDR3 reads CASSLHSMNTEAFF. CDR3 DNA: TGTGCCAGCAGTTTACATTCCATGAACACTGAAGCTTTCTTT.

The V gene is TRBV6-1, the J gene TRBJ2-1; D assignment may be TRBD1 or TRBD2 (5 bases each). With 7 bases removed from V and 10 bases from J, the gap between germline ends came to 20 bases. Germline CDR1 MNHNS, CDR2 SASEGT. The length of the CDR3 is 14 residues. DNA for the CDR3: TGTGCCAGCACGGACGGGGCTACCCCGCTGGAGCAGTTCTTC. Translated: CASTDGATPLEQFF.

This rearrangement joins TRBV19 to TRBJ2-7; TRBD2 might be the D (6 bases). The V end lost 3 bases, the J end lost 2 bases, and 11 bases lay between the germline ends. CDR3 size: 14 residues. Germline loops: CDR1 LNHDA, CDR2 SQIVND (reference sequence). The CDR3 nucleotides read TGTGCCAGTAGTATTAATAGCGGAACCTACGAGCAGTACTTC. It yields the protein CASSINSGTYEQYF.

This sequence joins TRBV18 and TRBJ1-5; D gene ambiguous. The CDR3 is 14 residues long. Deletions cut 3 bases from V and 4 bases from J, with 10 bases between. Germline CDR1 and CDR2: KGHSH and LQKENI. The CDR3 DNA sequence: TGTGCCAGCTCACCGGGTAATCGAAATCAGCCCCAGCATTTT. Encoded protein: CASSPGNRNQPQHF. Filled out from reference TRBV18 and TRBJ1-5, the complete variable domain reads NAGVMQNPRHLVRRRGQEARLRCSPMKGHSHVYWYRQLPEEGLKFMVYLQKENIIDESGMPKERFSAEFPKEGPSILRIQQVVRGDSAAYFCASSPGNRNQPQHFGDGTRLSIL.

The CDR3 DNA sequence: TGTGCCAGCAGCGAAGCGGGACAGGGAGAGACCCAGTACTTC. Translated: CASSEAGQGETQYF. V gene TRBV5-6 combines with J gene TRBJ2-5; 9 bases are shared with TRBD1. The CDR3 runs 14 residues. Germline V CDR1 and CDR2: SGHDT, YYEEEE. V trimming: 4 bases; J trimming: 4 bases; junction bases outside the gene matches: 5.

The J gene is TRBJ1-5, the V gene TRBV18; D unresolved. The CDR3 runs 15 residues. In germline, CDR1 is KGHSH, CDR2 LQKENI. Trimming cost V 0 bases and J 7 bases, with 13 bases left between them. In DNA, the CDR3 is TGTGCCAGCTCACCACCCGAGGCCCCGTGGCAGCCCCAGCATTTT. This codes for CASSPPEAPWQPQHF.

Of note for this clone: The sample holds other DNA sequences that translate to the same CDR3. This chain joins TRBV28 and TRBJ2-7, with 11 bases fitting TRBD2. CDR3 length equals 14 residues. Per germline, CDR1 MDHEN and CDR2 SYDVKM. After removal of 6 bases from V and 7 bases from J, the junction contained 8 bases not matched to a gene. CDR3 in amino acids: CASSFSGRAGEQYF. CDR3 DNA sequence: TGTGCCAGCAGCTTTAGCGGGAGGGCCGGAGAGCAGTACTTC.

The rearrangement uses TRBV19 and TRBJ2-2; 7 bases fit TRBD1. J lost 2 bases, V lost 6 bases, and 3 bases had no gene match. Germline loops: CDR1 LNHDA, CDR2 SQIVND (reference sequence). This CDR3 comprises 14 residues. The CDR3 region is CASSRDSNTGELFF. CDR3 coding DNA: TGTGCCAGTAGCCGGGACAGCAACACCGGGGAGCTGTTTTTT.

This rearrangement joins TRBV6-1 to TRBJ1-3; D remains unclear. The CDR3 spans 15 residues. The germline V gene has CDR1 MNHNS and CDR2 SASEGT. Trimming removed 4 bases from V and 0 bases from J, with 10 bases in between. The DNA of the CDR3 is TGTGCCAGCAGTGGGGCCCGGAGCTCTGGAAACACCATATATTTT. Translation: CASSGARSSGNTIYF.

CDR3 region: CAWSGRLAGKDTQYF. The CDR3 coding sequence is TGTGCCTGGAGTGGGAGACTAGCGGGAAAAGATACGCAGTATTTT. The chain recombines TRBV30 with TRBJ2-3; 11 bases match TRBD2. CDR3 size: 15 residues. CDR1 and CDR2 (germline): GTSNPN, SVGIG (reference sequence). The junction had 5 bases not matched to a gene; V was cut back by 1 base and J by 5 bases.

The chain employs TRBV7-9 and TRBJ2-1, with a weak D call TRBD2 (5 bases). Germline lookup yields CDR1 SEHNR and CDR2 FQNEAQ (reference sequence). V was shortened by 4 bases and J by 5 bases, with 15 bases between the two germline ends. This CDR3 has 15 amino acids. Here the CDR3 DNA reads TGTGCCAGCAGCTCCAGTACAGCGGTAAACAATGAGCAGTTCTTC. Amino acids: CASSSSTAVNNEQFF. The full variable domain, with the rest looked up from reference TRBV7-9 and TRBJ2-1, is DTGVSQNPRHKITKRGQNVTFRCDPISEHNRLYWYRQTLGQGPEFLTYFQNEAQLEKSRLLSDRFSAERPKGSFSTLEIQRTEQGDSAMYLCASSSSTAVNNEQFFGPGTRLTVL.

This chain joins TRBV7-2 and TRBJ2-1; 9 positions match TRBD2. The CDR3 spans 15 residues. J gave up 7 bases and V 0 bases, and 4 bases lay outside the gene matches. Germline CDR1 is SGHTA and CDR2 is FQGNSA. This CDR3 is CASSLASGRSNEQFF. CDR3 DNA sequence: TGTGCCAGCAGCTTAGCTAGCGGGAGATCTAATGAGCAGTTCTTC.

The V and J genes are TRBV5-4 and TRBJ2-1, with D tentatively TRBD1 (6 bases). V was cut by 4 bases and J by 1 base, with 15 bases left in between. The CDR3 totals 16 residues. Germline CDR1 and CDR2: SGHNT and YYREEE (reference sequence). The CDR3, as DNA: TGTGCCAGCAGCCCTCCCTGGGGGACATCCTACAATGAGCAGTTCTTC. As protein: CASSPPWGTSYNEQFF.